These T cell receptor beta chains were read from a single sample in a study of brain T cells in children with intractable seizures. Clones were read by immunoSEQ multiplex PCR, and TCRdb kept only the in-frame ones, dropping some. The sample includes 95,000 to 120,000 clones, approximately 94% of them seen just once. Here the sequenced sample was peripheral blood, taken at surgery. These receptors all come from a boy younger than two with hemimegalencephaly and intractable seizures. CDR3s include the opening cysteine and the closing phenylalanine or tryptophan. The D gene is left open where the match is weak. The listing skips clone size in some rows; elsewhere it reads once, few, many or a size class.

CDR3 DNA: TGTGCCAGCAGCCTGTACAGGGGAACCGGGGAGCTGTTTTTT; CDR3 protein: CASSLYRGTGELFF; J gene: TRBJ2-2; D gene: TRBD1; clone size: .; V gene: TRBV6-5
CDR3 DNA: TGCGCCAGCAGCCAATCCCCCCCTGGCCCAAATCAGCCCCAGCATTTT; CDR3 protein: CASSQSPPGPNQPQHF; J gene: TRBJ1-5; D gene: .; clone size: .; V gene: TRBV4-1
CDR3 DNA: TGCGCCAGCAGCCGTGAAGGGACAGGAAACACCATATATTTT; CDR3 protein: CASSREGTGNTIYF; J gene: TRBJ1-3; D gene: .; clone size: .; V gene: TRBV5-1
CDR3 DNA: TGTGCCAGTAGTAATTACGGGAGAGGCTACGAGCAGTACTTC; CDR3 protein: CASSNYGRGYEQYF; J gene: TRBJ2-7; D gene: .; clone size: .; V gene: TRBV19
CDR3 DNA: TGCAGCGTTGGTATCCCGGGGGTGGAGACCCAGTACTTC; CDR3 protein: CSVGIPGVETQYF; J gene: TRBJ2-5; D gene: .; clone size: .; V gene: TRBV29-1
CDR3 DNA: TGTGCCAGCAGCCCAAAACAGCCTTTTGGTGGCTACACCTTC; CDR3 protein: CASSPKQPFGGYTF; J gene: TRBJ1-2; D gene: .; clone size: .; V gene: TRBV28
CDR3 DNA: TGTGCCAGCAGCCAAGATTTCCGGGGGGACACTGAAGCTTTCTTT; CDR3 protein: CASSQDFRGDTEAFF; J gene: TRBJ1-1; D gene: .; clone size: .; V gene: TRBV4-2
CDR3 DNA: TGTGCCAGCAGTGAAGGTAGCGGGAGAAAGGCCCGGTACGAGCAGTACTTC; CDR3 protein: CASSEGSGRKARYEQYF; J gene: TRBJ2-7; D gene: TRBD2; clone size: .; V gene: TRBV6-1
CDR3 DNA: TGTGCCAGCAGTTTAAAGGGATACGAGCAGTACTTC; CDR3 protein: CASSLKGYEQYF; J gene: TRBJ2-7; D gene: .; clone size: .; V gene: TRBV12-3/TRBV12-4
CDR3 DNA: TGTGCCAGTACTGAGGATGGGGCCAACGTCCTGACTTTC; CDR3 protein: CASTEDGANVLTF; J gene: TRBJ2-6; D gene: .; clone size: .; V gene: TRBV19
CDR3 DNA: TGTGCCAGCACCGAAGGGGGACAGGGGGTCACTGAAGCTTTCTTT; CDR3 protein: CASTEGGQGVTEAFF; J gene: TRBJ1-1; D gene: TRBD1; clone size: .; V gene: TRBV28
CDR3 DNA: TGTGCCAGCTCACCACGGGAGGGCAATGAGCAGTTCTTC; CDR3 protein: CASSPREGNEQFF; J gene: TRBJ2-1; D gene: TRBD2; clone size: .; V gene: TRBV18
CDR3 DNA: TGTGCCAGCAGTGATTGGACAATAAGCAATGAGCAGTTCTTC; CDR3 protein: CASSDWTISNEQFF; J gene: TRBJ2-1; D gene: .; clone size: .; V gene: TRBV2
CDR3 DNA: TGTGCCAGCAGTTTAGGGACACAACGGAGTTCACCCCTCCACTTT; CDR3 protein: CASSLGTQRSSPLHF; J gene: TRBJ1-6; D gene: .; clone size: once; V gene: TRBV27
CDR3 DNA: TGTGCCAGCAGCTTAGCCATCCCGACTAGCGCCTACTACAATGAGCAGTTCTTC; CDR3 protein: CASSLAIPTSAYYNEQFF; J gene: TRBJ2-1; D gene: TRBD2; clone size: .; V gene: TRBV7-2
CDR3 DNA: TGTGCCAGCAGCGTAGAGGGCGGGCTCAATGAGCAGTTCTTC; CDR3 protein: CASSVEGGLNEQFF; J gene: TRBJ2-1; D gene: .; clone size: .; V gene: TRBV7-9
CDR3 DNA: TGTGCCAGCAGCTTCACTAGCGGGGCGACAGATACGCAGTATTTT; CDR3 protein: CASSFTSGATDTQYF; J gene: TRBJ2-3; D gene: TRBD2; clone size: .; V gene: TRBV7-9
CDR3 DNA: TGTGCCAGCAGCGGAAGGGGACGGGAGTCAGACGAGCAGTACTTC; CDR3 protein: CASSGRGRESDEQYF; J gene: TRBJ2-7; D gene: .; clone size: .; V gene: TRBV9
CDR3 DNA: TGTGCCAGCTCACCCCTCGTACAGGGAGGAGAGACCCAGTACTTC; CDR3 protein: CASSPLVQGGETQYF; J gene: TRBJ2-5; D gene: .; clone size: .; V gene: TRBV18
CDR3 DNA: TGTGCCAGCAGCTTAGTAGTGGGGCTCTCCTACGAGCAGTACTTC; CDR3 protein: CASSLVVGLSYEQYF; J gene: TRBJ2-7; D gene: .; clone size: .; V gene: TRBV11-2
CDR3 DNA: TGTGCCAGCAGCCCCGCGCTAGCGGGACTGTACGAGCAGTACTTC; CDR3 protein: CASSPALAGLYEQYF; J gene: TRBJ2-7; D gene: TRBD2; clone size: .; V gene: TRBV6-5
CDR3 DNA: TGCGCCAGCAGCTTTGAGGGGGGCTTCACAGATACGCAGTATTTT; CDR3 protein: CASSFEGGFTDTQYF; J gene: TRBJ2-3; D gene: .; clone size: .; V gene: TRBV5-1
CDR3 DNA: TGTGCCAGCAGTGACAGGGGCGGTGAGACCCAGTACTTC; CDR3 protein: CASSDRGGETQYF; J gene: TRBJ2-5; D gene: TRBD1; clone size: .; V gene: TRBV6-2/TRBV6-3
CDR3 DNA: TGTGCCAGCAGCGAGGTTGGCAGGGCGGCGAGCACTGAAGCTTTCTTT; CDR3 protein: CASSEVGRAASTEAFF; J gene: TRBJ1-1; D gene: .; clone size: .; V gene: TRBV25-1
CDR3 DNA: TGTGCCAGCAGTCCTGGGGGACTAGCGGGACTTAGCTCCTACGAGCAGTACTTC; CDR3 protein: CASSPGGLAGLSSYEQYF; J gene: TRBJ2-7; D gene: TRBD2; clone size: .; V gene: TRBV27
CDR3 DNA: TGCGCCAGCAGCTTGTTTGAAGGGGTGGGAGAGACCCAGTACTTC; CDR3 protein: CASSLFEGVGETQYF; J gene: TRBJ2-5; D gene: .; clone size: .; V gene: TRBV5-1
CDR3 DNA: TGTGCCAGCAGCTGGCCCGGACAGGGGGCGCACCTACAGTTCTTC; CDR3 protein: CASSWPGQGAHLQFF; J gene: TRBJ2-1; D gene: TRBD1; clone size: .; V gene: TRBV5-4
CDR3 DNA: TGTGCCAGCAGCTTTCTCCGATCAGGGGAGACCCAGTACTTC; CDR3 protein: CASSFLRSGETQYF; J gene: TRBJ2-5; D gene: .; clone size: once; V gene: TRBV7-8